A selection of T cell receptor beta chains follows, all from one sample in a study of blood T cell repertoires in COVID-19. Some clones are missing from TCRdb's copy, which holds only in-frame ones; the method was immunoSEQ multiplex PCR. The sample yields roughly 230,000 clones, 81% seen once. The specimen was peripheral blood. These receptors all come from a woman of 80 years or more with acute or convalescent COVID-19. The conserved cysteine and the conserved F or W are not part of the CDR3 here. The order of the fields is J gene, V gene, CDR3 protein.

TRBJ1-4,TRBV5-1,ASSLEGQYNEKLF
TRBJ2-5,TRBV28,ASTPLGQGRLQY
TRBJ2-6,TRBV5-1,ASSPPGLAGSGANVLT
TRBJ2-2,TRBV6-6,ASSYSGQGLF
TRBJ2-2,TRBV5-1,ASSLEGGGLTGELF
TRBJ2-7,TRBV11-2,ASTPGVGPEQY
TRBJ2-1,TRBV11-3,ASSLASPGFSYNEQF
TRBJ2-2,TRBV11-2,ASSLAAGGNTGELF
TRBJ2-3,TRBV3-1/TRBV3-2,ASSQVASIRNTQY
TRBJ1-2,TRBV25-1,ASSQGNYGYT
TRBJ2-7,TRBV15,ATSRGGSRVHEQY
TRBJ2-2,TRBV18,ASRDSGRATGELF
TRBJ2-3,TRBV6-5,ASKRGGTDTQY
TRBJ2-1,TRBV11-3,ASSLGGGNEQF
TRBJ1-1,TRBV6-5,ASRPLGGFTEAF
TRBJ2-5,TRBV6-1,ASSGTVVWGPETQY
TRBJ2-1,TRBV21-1,ASSKGTGCYNEQF
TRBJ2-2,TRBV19,ASKSGVNTGELF
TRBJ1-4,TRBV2,ASSEDRGNLEKLF
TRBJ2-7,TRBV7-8,ASSLNVRDSSYEQY
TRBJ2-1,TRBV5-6,ASNPAGLAGPNEQF
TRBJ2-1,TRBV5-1,ASSLDSLEQF
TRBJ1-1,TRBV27,ASSFRPPGTVSAEAF
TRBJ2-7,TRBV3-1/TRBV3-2,ASSQDPGLEQY
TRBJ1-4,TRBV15,ATSREGIWTGIEKLF
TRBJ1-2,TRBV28,ASTTTGTGGYT
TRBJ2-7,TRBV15,ATSRDPPLAGSPYEQY
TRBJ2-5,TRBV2,ASSEGGQETQY
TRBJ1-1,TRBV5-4,ASSTSGGAHINFEAF
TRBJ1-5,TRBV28,ASRDNGVSRINQPQH
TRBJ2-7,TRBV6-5,ASSRGGSSYEQY
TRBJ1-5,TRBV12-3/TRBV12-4,ASSTTGFQPQH
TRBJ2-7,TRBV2,ASSEERGELYEQY
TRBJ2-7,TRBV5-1,ASTRTGAYEQY
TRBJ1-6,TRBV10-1,ASREKLTGTEGPSCNSPLH
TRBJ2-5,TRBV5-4,ASTTTSGAQETQY
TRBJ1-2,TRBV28,AVYYMGRALGGYT
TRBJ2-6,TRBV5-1,ASSEAQGANVLT
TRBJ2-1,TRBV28,ASSSPDYNEQF
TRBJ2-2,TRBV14,ASSQVLSWELF
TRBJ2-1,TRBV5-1,ASSLPRGLYSEQF
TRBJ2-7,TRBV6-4,ASRPPSPRGPSYEQY
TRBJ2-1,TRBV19,ASSRSDREQF
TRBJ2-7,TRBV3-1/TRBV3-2,ASSQLGGHEQY
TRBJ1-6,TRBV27,ASSLLTGQIGSPLH
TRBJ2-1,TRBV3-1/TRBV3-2,ASSPIHAGPSRNEQF
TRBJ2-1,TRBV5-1,ASSWPPGQGLGNEQF
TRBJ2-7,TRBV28,ASRFSVRDEQY
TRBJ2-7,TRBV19,ASSILPGRAYEQY
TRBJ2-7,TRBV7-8,ASSLGQGPSYEQY
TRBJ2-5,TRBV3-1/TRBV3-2,ASSQDRGSIRAQY
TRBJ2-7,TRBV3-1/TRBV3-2,ASSWSGQGAADEQY
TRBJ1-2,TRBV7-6,ASSLEQGALYGYT
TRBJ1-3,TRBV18,ASSPPYGTDSGNTIY
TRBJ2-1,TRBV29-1,SVGTGIYNEQF
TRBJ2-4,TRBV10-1,ASTAGTRSAAKNIQY
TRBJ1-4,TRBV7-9,ASSLVTDGNEKLF